This T cell receptor (beta chain) appears in the sequencing data of a study of blood T cell repertoires in COVID-19. This CDR3 spans 14 amino acids. CDR1 is GTSNPN and CDR2 is SVGIG in the germline V gene (reference sequence). V lost 4 bases to trimming and J lost 0 bases, with 13 bases between them. Cohorts were assigned according to the clinical history that participants reported. Recovered Cohort 3 donors showed two negative PCRs, clearance, or symptom resolution. Here immunoSEQ multiplex PCR was the method, and the copy in TCRdb shows in-frame clones only, minus some. The table lists roughly 300,000 clones, approximately 90% of them singletons, with less than 4.5% in the top ten.

The receptor was derived from a man between 25 and 39 years old who had recovered from COVID-19. This chain joins TRBV30 and TRBJ2-7; D not resolved. The sequenced material came from PBMCs or T cells enriched from blood (not recorded which). This chain's CDR3 is CAWMSGRNSYEQYF. The CDR3 coding sequence is TGTGCCTGGATGTCGGGTCGAAACTCCTACGAGCAGTACTTC.